The clone carrying this T cell receptor beta chain was found many times. The data were obtained in a study of T cells of healthy individuals. TCRdb re-analysed the 5' RACE reads in MiXCR, keeping a single row per CDR3 protein. The data hold around 40,000 distinct CDR3 sequences, with 3.5% to 5.5% observed a single time. The sequence was collected from a human donor in good health.

The CDR3 DNA is TGCAGCGTTGCCGGGACAGGGGACAATCAGCCCCAGCATTTT. Translating it yields CSVAGTGDNQPQHF. The chain joins TRBV29-1 to TRBJ1-5, with 10 positions matching TRBD1. This CDR3 is built from 14 residues. The V segment lost 4 bases and the J segment 3 bases; nucleotides outside the gene matches: 3. CDR1 and CDR2 (germline): SQVTM, ANQGSEA.